The source of this T cell receptor (beta chain) is a study of Graves' ophthalmopathy and Graves' hyperthyroidism. Whole-study results and caveats: Sensitivity reached approximately 89% and specificity roughly 76% for a 13-signature model separating ophthalmopathy from stable hyperthyroidism.

About this clonotype itself: No antigen is known for it. One junction end does not reproduce the germline sequence, and a read error may be involved.

Patients in the hyperthyroidism group, adults aged 18 to 65, were newly diagnosed, under 2 months' duration. Germline V gives CDR1 SGHTA, CDR2 FQGNSA. This CDR3 contains 16 residues. Amplification of the TCR beta CDR3 regions used RNA transcripts (as template). Amplification began with first-round RT-PCR using HTBI primers, then second-round multiplex PCR was performed. TCRdb reanalysed the multiplex PCR reads using MiXCR and keeps one entry per CDR3 protein. The table shows about 1.2 million distinct CDR3 sequences, with less than 45% occurring only once. The receptor comes from an adult man with Graves' hyperthyroidism. Sequenced input: peripheral blood or thyroid tissue (not recorded which). The chain carries TRBV7-2 and TRBJ1-4, with D perhaps matching TRBD1 (5 bases). For the CDR3, the DNA is TGCGCCAGCAGCCATAGTCAGGGTGCAACTAATGAAAAACTGTTTTTT. The encoded protein is CASSHSQGATNEKLFF.